Listed below are T cell receptor beta chains from one sample, sequenced in a study of T cells in Graves' hyperthyroidism and ophthalmopathy. TCRdb reprocessed the multiplex PCR reads with MiXCR, giving one entry per CDR3 protein. Of more than 350,000 distinct CDR3 sequences in the sample, 14% are singletons; the top ten hold about 20%. Sequencing was done on a sample of blood. All receptors come from a woman younger than 45 with Graves' ophthalmopathy. The CDR3 runs from the conserved cysteine through the conserved F or W. A D gene is named only where the DNA matches it firmly. Size tells how often a clone was seen (once, few, many) or the class of an expanded clone, and some rows leave it out.

v_call: TRBV9; d_call: NA; j_call: TRBJ2-1; clone_size: few; cdr3_nt: TGTGCCAGCAGCGTATCGACGGATTCCTACAATGAGCAGTTCTTC; cdr3_aa: CASSVSTDSYNEQFF
v_call: TRBV28; d_call: NA; j_call: TRBJ2-7; clone_size: many; cdr3_nt: TGTGCCAGCAGTTTTAATGTAGCAGAGAACTACGAGCAGTACTTC; cdr3_aa: CASSFNVAENYEQYF
v_call: TRBV7-9; d_call: NA; j_call: TRBJ2-7; clone_size: many; cdr3_nt: TGTGCCAGCGGCCGTGGAGCCGAGCAGTACTTC; cdr3_aa: CASGRGAEQYF
v_call: TRBV14; d_call: NA; j_call: TRBJ2-1; clone_size: many; cdr3_nt: TGTGCCAGCAGCCCACATAGTTACAATGAGCAGTTCTTC; cdr3_aa: CASSPHSYNEQFF
v_call: TRBV5-1; d_call: NA; j_call: TRBJ1-1; clone_size: NA; cdr3_nt: TGCGCCAGCAGCTCGGTGGGCATGAACACTGAAGCTTTCTTT; cdr3_aa: CASSSVGMNTEAFF
v_call: TRBV18; d_call: TRBD1; j_call: TRBJ2-1; clone_size: many; cdr3_nt: TGTGCCAGCTCACCACCGACCGGGACAGGGATTTACAATGAGCAGTTCTTC; cdr3_aa: CASSPPTGTGIYNEQFF
v_call: TRBV7-9; d_call: TRBD2; j_call: TRBJ2-5; clone_size: many; cdr3_nt: TGTGCCAGCAGCCCGCGGACTAGCGGCAAAGAGACCCAGTACTTC; cdr3_aa: CASSPRTSGKETQYF
v_call: TRBV28; d_call: TRBD1; j_call: TRBJ1-5; clone_size: many; cdr3_nt: TGTGCCAGCAGTCCTGACAGGGAGGGAAGTCAGCCCCAGCATTTT; cdr3_aa: CASSPDREGSQPQHF
v_call: TRBV20-1; d_call: TRBD1; j_call: TRBJ2-7; clone_size: many; cdr3_nt: TGCAGTGCTAGAGATCCGCAGGGGGCGACCTACGAGCAGTACTTC; cdr3_aa: CSARDPQGATYEQYF
v_call: TRBV28; d_call: NA; j_call: TRBJ2-7; clone_size: many; cdr3_nt: TGTGCCAGCATAGGTTATGCCTACGAGCAGTACTTC; cdr3_aa: CASIGYAYEQYF
v_call: TRBV12-3/TRBV12-4; d_call: NA; j_call: TRBJ2-3; clone_size: many; cdr3_nt: TGTGCCAGCAGCCCGATGAGGGAATCAGATACGCAGTATTTT; cdr3_aa: CASSPMRESDTQYF
v_call: TRBV28; d_call: TRBD1; j_call: TRBJ2-1; clone_size: many; cdr3_nt: TGTGCCAGCAGTTTTGGGGACAGGAAAAGATTGGGGCAGTTCTTC; cdr3_aa: CASSFGDRKRLGQFF
v_call: TRBV28; d_call: TRBD2; j_call: TRBJ2-5; clone_size: NA; cdr3_nt: TGTGCCAGCAGTCGGAAGACTAGCGGGCCCCAAGAGACCCAGTACTTC; cdr3_aa: CASSRKTSGPQETQYF
v_call: TRBV7-9; d_call: TRBD2; j_call: TRBJ2-6; clone_size: NA; cdr3_nt: TGTGCCAGCAGCCTGACTAGCGGGGGGGCCTCGGGGGCCAACGTCCTGACTTTC; cdr3_aa: CASSLTSGGASGANVLTF
v_call: TRBV7-2; d_call: NA; j_call: TRBJ2-7; clone_size: many; cdr3_nt: TGTGCCAGCAGCTTAGCGCGGGCTGCCTACGAGCAGTACTTC; cdr3_aa: CASSLARAAYEQYF
v_call: TRBV5-6; d_call: NA; j_call: TRBJ1-4; clone_size: NA; cdr3_nt: TGTGCCAGCAGCGCAGGGATGCGCGGTGAAAAACTGTTTTTT; cdr3_aa: CASSAGMRGEKLFF
v_call: TRBV6-5; d_call: NA; j_call: TRBJ1-2; clone_size: many; cdr3_nt: TGTGCCAGCAGTTACCTGACAGGAGAAGGCTACACCTTC; cdr3_aa: CASSYLTGEGYTF